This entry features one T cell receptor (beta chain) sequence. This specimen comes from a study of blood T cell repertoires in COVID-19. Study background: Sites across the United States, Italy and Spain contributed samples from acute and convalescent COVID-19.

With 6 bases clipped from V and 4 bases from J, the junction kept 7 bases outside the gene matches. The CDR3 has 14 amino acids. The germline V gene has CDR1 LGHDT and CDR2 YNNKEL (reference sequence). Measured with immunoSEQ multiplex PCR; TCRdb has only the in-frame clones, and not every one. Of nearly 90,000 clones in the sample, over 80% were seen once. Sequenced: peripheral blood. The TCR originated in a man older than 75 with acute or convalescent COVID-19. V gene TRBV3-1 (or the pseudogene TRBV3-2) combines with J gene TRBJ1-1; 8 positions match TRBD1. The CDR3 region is CASRGRGQGTEAFF. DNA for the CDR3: TGTGCCAGCAGAGGCAGGGGGCAGGGCACTGAAGCTTTCTTT.